These 14 T cell receptor beta chains originate from one sample sequenced in a study of shared clonotypes between healthy human individuals. Produced via immunoSEQ multiplex PCR; TCRdb's table is partial and in-frame only. Among about 2.1 million clones listed, 93% were seen once. The naive CD8 population came from CD45RO-negative cells selected for CCR7, without terminally differentiated effector memory CD45RA+ cells. Sequenced material: naive CD8+ T cells from PBMCs. The receptors shown here come from a man between 18 and 29 years old in good health. Some clones in this sample may be carry-over from other donors' samples.

This chain uses TRBV5-6 with TRBJ1-4; unclear D gene. V was cut by 4 bases and J by 0 bases, with 10 bases left in between. The CDR3 length is 15 residues. Germline V gene data show CDR1 as SGHDT and CDR2 as YYEEEE. Here the CDR3 DNA reads TGTGCCAGCAGCCTTAGGCCCTCAACTAATGAAAAACTGTTTTTT. Its translation is CASSLRPSTNEKLFF.

This rearrangement joins TRBV7-9 to TRBJ2-7; the match to TRBD1 covers 8 bases. Unmatched junction bases numbered 12, after V lost 8 bases and J lost 3 bases. CDR1 is SEHNR and CDR2 is FQNEAQ in the germline V gene (reference sequence). The CDR3 sequence is 15 residues long. CDR3 DNA: TGTGCCAGCGCTGGGGGCCCAGGGGGCGTCTACGAGCAGTACTTC. Protein: CASAGGPGGVYEQYF. Full variable domain (remainder filled in from reference TRBV7-9 and TRBJ2-7): DTGVSQNPRHKITKRGQNVTFRCDPISEHNRLYWYRQTLGQGPEFLTYFQNEAQLEKSRLLSDRFSAERPKGSFSTLEIQRTEQGDSAMYLCASAGGPGGVYEQYFGPGTRLTVT.

The V call is TRBV11-2, the J call TRBJ1-3; D is uncertain. V was clipped by 3 bases and J by 2 bases, with 8 bases between them. Germline V gene lookup returns CDR1 SGHAT and CDR2 FQNNGV. The CDR3 spans 14 residues. CDR3 in amino acids: CASSLVVAGNTIYF. The CDR3 DNA is TGTGCCAGCAGCTTGGTGGTCGCTGGAAACACCATATATTTT.

Here the CDR3 reads CASSGGGTNYGYTF. DNA for the CDR3: TGTGCCAGCAGCGGAGGGGGCACTAACTATGGCTACACCTTC. V usage is TRBV5-4 and J usage is TRBJ1-2, with TRBD1 matching 7 bases. The V and J ends lost 4 bases and 0 bases, in that order; junction bases with no gene match: 3. The CDR3 extends over 14 amino acids. The V gene's germline CDR1 is SGHNT and CDR2 YYREEE (reference sequence).

CDR3 DNA: TGTGCCTGGAGTGTGGGGACTAGCGGGGGGAATGAGCAGTTCTTC. This gives the protein CAWSVGTSGGNEQFF. V and J are TRBV30 and TRBJ2-1, with 15 positions matching TRBD2. The CDR3 consists of 15 residues. The J segment lost 7 bases and the V segment lost 0 bases, leaving 1 base of the junction unmatched. Germline CDR1 and CDR2: GTSNPN and SVGIG (reference sequence).

The chain carries TRBV12-5 and TRBJ2-1, with D perhaps matching TRBD2 (6 bases). Germline V lookup: CDR1 LGHNT, CDR2 FRNRAP. Trimming left V 9 bases short and J 5 bases short, with 23 bases between. This CDR3 comprises 16 residues. The CDR3 loop reads CARTRMWDSNHNEQFF. DNA of the CDR3: TGTGCTAGGACCCGGATGTGGGACTCTAACCACAATGAGCAGTTCTTC. Supplemented by reference TRBV12-5 and TRBJ2-1, the full variable domain reads DARVTQTPRHKVTEMGQEVTMRCQPILGHNTVFWYRQTMMQGLELLAYFRNRAPLDDSGMPKDRFSAEMPDATLATLKIQPSEPRDSAVYFCARTRMWDSNHNEQFFGPGTRLTVL.

This chain uses TRBV7-8 with TRBJ2-5, with D maybe TRBD2 (6 bases). The CDR3 extends over 16 amino acids. V was pared by 0 bases and J by 0 bases, with 11 bases between. CDR1 is SGHVS, CDR2 FQNEAQ, per germline. The DNA of the CDR3 is TGTGCCAGCAGCTTAGCAGGGACTCTGTACCAAGAGACCCAGTACTTC. Its translation is CASSLAGTLYQETQYF.

The chain has TRBV30 and TRBJ1-2, with TRBD1 identical over 7 bases. Germline V gene data show CDR1 as GTSNPN and CDR2 as SVGIG (reference sequence). This CDR3 has 15 amino acids. Trimming cost V 4 bases and J 7 bases; bases outside gene matches: 15. The DNA of the CDR3 is TGTGCCTGGACCGACGACAGGGAAAAAACGGGTGGCTACACCTTC. This translates into CAWTDDREKTGGYTF.

This clone has just a few counts. The rearrangement uses TRBV9 and TRBJ1-1, with D tentatively TRBD1 (6 bases). The CDR3 covers 15 residues. Germline CDR1 SGDLS, CDR2 YYNGEE. The V end was cut by 6 bases, the J end by 2 bases, with 17 bases between. The CDR3, as DNA: TGTGCCAGCACCCGCGGTGGGGGGCGAAACACTGAAGCTTTCTTT. This codes for CASTRGGGRNTEAFF.

The rearrangement joins TRBV9 to TRBJ2-1; possibly TRBD1 or TRBD2 for D (6 bases each). Germline V lookup: CDR1 SGDLS, CDR2 YYNGEE. CDR3 length equals 15 residues. Trimming cost V 3 bases and J 9 bases, with 19 bases left between them. DNA for the CDR3: TGTGCCAGCAGCGCTGGGCCGGGGGAAGGGGGTGAGCAGTTCTTC. Protein: CASSAGPGEGGEQFF.

As concerns this clone: The same CDR3 can be traced to other DNA sequences in this sample. The gene calls are TRBV6-6 and TRBJ2-7; 9 bases are a match to TRBD2. Germline V CDR1 and CDR2: MNHNY, SVGAGI (reference sequence). CDR3 size: 15 residues. V was pared by 0 bases and J by 2 bases, with 2 bases of the junction left unmatched. For the CDR3, the DNA is TGTGCCAGCAGTTACTCGACTAGCGGAACCTACGAGCAGTACTTC. This translates into CASSYSTSGTYEQYF.

The V gene is TRBV19, the J gene TRBJ1-1; tentatively, D is TRBD1 (5 bases). V shed 7 bases and J shed 2 bases, with 20 bases lying between them. From germline, CDR1 is LNHDA and CDR2 SQIVND (reference sequence). This CDR3 comprises 16 residues. The CDR3 DNA reads as TGTGCCAGTAAGGGCCAGGCTCTGCAGGGAAACACTGAAGCTTTCTTT. Protein: CASKGQALQGNTEAFF.

The V and J genes are TRBV7-2 and TRBJ2-7; 8 nucleotides match TRBD1. Germline V CDR1 and CDR2: SGHTA, FQGNSA. V lost 5 bases and J lost 4; bases outside the gene matches: 7. The CDR3 is made up of 14 amino acids. The CDR3 DNA follows: TGTGCCAGCAGCCCCGACAGGGGAGCATACGAGCAGTACTTC. It specifies CASSPDRGAYEQYF. Combining the CDR3 with reference TRBV7-2 and TRBJ2-7 gives the whole variable domain GAGVSQSPSNKVTEKGKDVELRCDPISGHTALYWYRQSLGQGLEFLIYFQGNSAPDKSGLPSDRFSAERTGGSVSTLTIQRTQQEDSAVYLCASSPDRGAYEQYFGPGTRLTVT.

The genes are TRBV14 and TRBJ1-1; unclear D gene. CDR3 size: 12 residues. Germline CDR1 SGHDN, CDR2 FVKESK. Trimming left V 1 base short and J 11 bases short, with 11 bases between. CDR3 protein: CASSQAGPGAFF. The CDR3 nucleotides are TGTGCCAGCAGCCAAGCAGGTCCTGGGGCTTTCTTT.